These 28 T cell receptor beta chains came from one sample sequenced in a study of identical twins. From the 5' RACE reads, TCRdb called clonotypes with MiXCR, one entry per CDR3 protein. The sample has 420,000 or so distinct CDR3 sequences; approximately 17% are singletons. Input material: naive T cells sorted from blood. These receptors were taken from a man aged 50 to 60 in good health.

The rearrangement links TRBV4-3 to TRBJ2-3; D is ambiguous. There are 14 residues in the CDR3. Germline CDR1 LGHNA, CDR2 YSLEER. V lost 6 bases, J lost 2 bases, and 12 bases lay in between. The CDR3 spells CASSAELYTDTQYF. In DNA form, the CDR3 reads TGCGCCAGCAGTGCGGAGCTCTACACAGATACGCAGTATTTT.

The rearrangement uses TRBV20-1 and TRBJ2-5; the D gene is possibly TRBD1 (6 bases). This CDR3 comprises 12 residues. V was shortened by 4 bases and J by 2 bases, with 8 bases between the two germline ends. The V gene's germline CDR1 is DFQATT and CDR2 SNEGSKA (reference sequence). The CDR3 nucleotides read TGCAGTGCTAACAGGGCTCAAGAGACCCAGTACTTC. This translates into CSANRAQETQYF.

This clonotype turned up a few times. This chain links TRBV6-5 with TRBJ2-7; the D is unclear. From germline, CDR1 is MNHEY and CDR2 SVGAGI. The germline V and J ends were trimmed by 2 bases and 1 base, with 6 bases remaining between them. This CDR3 is built from 13 residues. The CDR3 region is CASSYALSYEQYF. The CDR3 region has the DNA TGTGCCAGCAGTTACGCTTTGTCCTACGAGCAGTACTTC.

The CDR3 DNA follows: TGTGCCAGCAGGATAAAACCGGGACTAGCGTCCGAGCAGTACTTC. This encodes CASRIKPGLASEQYF. The chain is built from TRBV6-1 and TRBJ2-7, with TRBD2 matching over 10 bases. The CDR3 has 15 amino acids. From germline, CDR1 is MNHNS and CDR2 SASEGT. The trim removed 6 bases at V and 6 bases at J, leaving 11 bases unmatched.

A few counts support this clonotype. The rearrangement links TRBV7-9 to TRBJ2-3; possible D gene TRBD2, 5 bases. V was clipped by 1 base and J by 2 bases, with 13 bases between them. The length of the CDR3 is 16 residues. Per the germline V gene, CDR1 is SEHNR and CDR2 is FQNEAQ (reference sequence). Written as DNA, the CDR3 is TGTGCCAGCAGCTTAGGTGGAGGCCAGTCCACAGATACGCAGTATTTT. Protein: CASSLGGGQSTDTQYF.

CDR3 DNA: TGCGCCAGCAGCCAAGGGGGGTCGGGCGAGCAGTACTTC. This encodes CASSQGGSGEQYF. The J gene is TRBJ2-7, the V gene TRBV4-1; D could derive from TRBD1 or TRBD2 (5 bases each). Looked up from germline, CDR1 is MGHRA and CDR2 is YSYEKL. Trimming took 1 base from V and 6 from J, leaving 10 bases between them. The CDR3 runs to 13 residues.

The chain recombines TRBV29-1 with TRBJ1-2; D is possibly TRBD1 (6 bases). Germline-derived CDR1 and CDR2 are SQVTM and ANQGSEA. The CDR3 runs to 13 residues. V was pared by 4 bases and J by 8 bases, with 17 bases between. CDR3: CSVVVGGHEGYTF. The CDR3 nucleotides read TGCAGCGTTGTAGTAGGGGGGCATGAAGGCTACACCTTC.

This clonotype has just a few counts. The V call is TRBV27, the J call TRBJ2-5; tentatively, D is TRBD2 (5 bases). V shed 6 bases and J shed 5 bases, with 13 bases lying between them. CDR3 length equals 13 residues. From germline, CDR1 is MNHEY and CDR2 SMNVEV (reference sequence). CDR3 in amino acids: CASSQRRRETQYF. In DNA form, the CDR3 reads TGTGCCAGCAGCCAGCGGCGGAGGGAGACCCAGTACTTC.

The chain uses TRBV12-3 or TRBV12-4 and TRBJ2-5; 10 bases line up with TRBD2. The trim removed 3 bases at V and 2 bases at J, leaving 6 bases unmatched. The CDR3 sequence is 16 residues long. CDR3 sequence: CASSFVAGGIQETQYF. The CDR3 nucleotides read TGTGCCAGCAGTTTTGTAGCGGGGGGCATTCAAGAGACCCAGTACTTC.

This clonotype was seen a few times. V is TRBV12-3 or TRBV12-4 and J is TRBJ1-2, with D uncertain. The length of the CDR3 is 12 residues. Deletions cut 5 bases from V and 4 bases from J, with 8 bases between. The CDR3: CASSNMGYGYTF. The CDR3 DNA reads TGTGCCAGCAGTAACATGGGCTATGGCTACACCTTC.

This clonotype was observed at least ten times. The gene calls are TRBV10-3 and TRBJ2-7, with 9 positions matching TRBD1. Trimming at V came to 4 bases and at J to 2 bases, leaving 12 bases not matched to a gene. Germline CDR1 ENHRY, CDR2 SYGVKD. This CDR3 comprises 17 residues. The CDR3 nucleotides read TGTGCCATCAGTGCTGAGACAGGGGGATCTTACACCTACGAGCAGTACTTC. It is translated as CAISAETGGSYTYEQYF.

The chain employs TRBV7-2 and TRBJ2-7; D perhaps matches TRBD1 (6 bases). This CDR3 has 15 amino acids. Germline loops: CDR1 SGHTA, CDR2 FQGNSA. Trimming removed 3 bases at V and 3 bases at J, with 15 bases between. CDR3 DNA sequence: TGTGCCAGCAGCTTTAGCAGGGGAAAAGGCTACGAGCAGTACTTC. This gives the protein CASSFSRGKGYEQYF. The complete variable domain, with remaining parts taken from reference TRBV7-2 and TRBJ2-7, reads GAGVSQSPSNKVTEKGKDVELRCDPISGHTALYWYRQSLGQGLEFLIYFQGNSAPDKSGLPSDRFSAERTGGSVSTLTIQRTQQEDSAVYLCASSFSRGKGYEQYFGPGTRLTVT.

This clonotype was observed at least ten times. The chain uses TRBV27 and TRBJ2-6, with D unclear. Germline values: CDR1 MNHEY, CDR2 SMNVEV (reference sequence). Trimming took 2 bases from V and 3 from J, leaving 8 bases between them. This CDR3 is built from 15 residues. The CDR3 nucleotides are TGTGCCAGCAGTTTAAGCTGGGTTGGGGCCAACGTCCTGACTTTC. Translating gives CASSLSWVGANVLTF.

This clonotype occurred many times. The chain employs TRBV20-1 and TRBJ2-7; 8 nucleotides match TRBD2. Germline CDR1 reads DFQATT; CDR2 reads SNEGSKA (reference sequence). V was pared by 1 base and J by 3 bases, with 11 bases of the junction left unmatched. This CDR3 has 16 residues. The chain's CDR3 is CSARGRVAGIRYEQYF. CDR3 nucleotide sequence: TGCAGTGCTAGAGGAAGGGTAGCGGGGATCCGCTACGAGCAGTACTTC.

V is TRBV20-1 and J is TRBJ2-3, with 10 bases that match TRBD2. Trimming cost V 1 base and J 1 base; bases outside gene matches: 11. The CDR3 has 18 amino acids. Germline lookup yields CDR1 DFQATT and CDR2 SNEGSKA (reference sequence). The DNA of the CDR3 is TGCAGTGCTAGAGGAGTCAGCGGGAGGGCTCATGGCACAGATACGCAGTATTTT. This gives the protein CSARGVSGRAHGTDTQYF.

The chain is built from TRBV7-9 and TRBJ1-5; 8 bases map to TRBD1. The trim removed 8 bases at V and 4 bases at J, leaving 10 bases unmatched. CDR1 and CDR2 (germline): SEHNR, FQNEAQ (reference sequence). This CDR3 has 15 residues. In nucleotides, the CDR3 is TGTGCCAGCGGCTCCGGGACAGGAGGTAATCAGCCCCAGCATTTT. This encodes CASGSGTGGNQPQHF. Looking up the rest from reference TRBV7-9 and TRBJ1-5 gives the full variable domain: DTGVSQNPRHKITKRGQNVTFRCDPISEHNRLYWYRQTLGQGPEFLTYFQNEAQLEKSRLLSDRFSAERPKGSFSTLEIQRTEQGDSAMYLCASGSGTGGNQPQHFGDGTRLSIL.

V is TRBV4-3 and J is TRBJ2-3; D is possibly TRBD2 (6 bases). There are 17 residues in the CDR3. Trimming removed 1 base from V and 3 bases from J, with 17 bases in between. CDR1 LGHNA and CDR2 YSLEER come from the germline V gene. As DNA, the CDR3 is TGCGCCAGCAGCCAAGGGCCAGCTGGCGGGGTAACAGATACGCAGTATTTT. It yields the protein CASSQGPAGGVTDTQYF.

This clonotype was found a few times. The chain combines TRBV20-1 with TRBJ1-2; 8 bases are a match to TRBD1. The CDR3 totals 14 residues. Germline V lookup: CDR1 DFQATT, CDR2 SNEGSKA (reference sequence). The V and J ends lost 0 bases and 10 bases, in that order; junction bases with no gene match: 10. For the CDR3, the DNA is TGCAGTGCTAGAGATCCTTCCCGGACAGGGACCTACACCTTC. Residues: CSARDPSRTGTYTF.

This clonotype showed up many times. The chain joins TRBV5-6 to TRBJ2-2; D is unclear. With 0 bases removed from V and 4 bases from J, the gap between germline ends came to 7 bases. This CDR3 comprises 14 residues. Germline lookup yields CDR1 SGHDT and CDR2 YYEEEE. The CDR3: CASSLVRRTGELFF. CDR3 DNA: TGTGCCAGCAGCTTGGTCCGACGCACCGGGGAGCTGTTTTTT.

The sample holds many counts of this clonotype. The chain carries TRBV6-5 and TRBJ2-3; the match to TRBD1 covers 7 bases. Trimming cost V 8 bases and J 3 bases; bases outside gene matches: 2. The CDR3 loop spans 12 amino acids. Germline CDR1 reads MNHEY; CDR2 reads SVGAGI. In nucleotides, the CDR3 is TGTGCCAGCGGGACAGTAACAGATACGCAGTATTTT. Translating gives CASGTVTDTQYF.

The chain couples TRBV29-1 to TRBJ2-1, with D uncertain. The CDR3 length is 9 residues. The germline V gene encodes CDR1 SQVTM and CDR2 ANQGSEA. CDR3 coding DNA: TGCACCTGTGGCAATGAGCAGTTCTTC. Protein sequence: CTCGNEQFF.

The chain is built from TRBV7-9 and TRBJ1-5, with TRBD1 as a possible D gene (5 bases). The V end lost 1 base, the J end lost 7 bases, and 20 bases lay between the germline ends. This CDR3 has 17 amino acids. Germline CDR1 reads SEHNR; CDR2 reads FQNEAQ (reference sequence). Here the CDR3 reads CASSLERQGRSGQPQHF. In DNA form, the CDR3 reads TGTGCCAGCAGCTTAGAGAGGCAGGGTCGGTCGGGGCAGCCCCAGCATTTT.

The table lists this clonotype with many counts. The V call is TRBV9, the J call TRBJ2-3, with 8 bases fitting TRBD1. V dropped 3 bases and J dropped 0; count of bases not matched to a gene: 6. Per germline, CDR1 SGDLS and CDR2 YYNGEE. This CDR3 is 16 amino acids long. CDR3 nucleotide sequence: TGTGCCAGCAGCGCCGACAGGGGCGGGAGCACAGATACGCAGTATTTT. Protein product: CASSADRGGSTDTQYF.

The chain couples TRBV3-1 to TRBJ1-4, with TRBD1 matching over 12 bases. From germline, CDR1 is LGHDT and CDR2 YNNKEL (reference sequence). J lost 7 bases, V lost 5 bases, and 8 bases had no gene match. CDR3 size: 16 residues. The CDR3 DNA reads TGTGCCAGCAGCTCCGGGACAGGGGGCTCGATTGAAAAACTGTTTTTT. Amino acids: CASSSGTGGSIEKLFF.

This clonotype was observed once. A much larger clone differs by one base, so this may be a read error. The J gene is TRBJ1-1, the V gene TRBV5-1; D call uncertain. CDR1 SGHRS and CDR2 YFSETQ come from the germline V gene. The CDR3 runs to 13 residues. The CDR3 is CASSLAVNAEAFF. CDR3 sequence (DNA): TGCGCCAGCAGCTTGGCGGTGAACGCTGAAGCTTTCTTT.

The rearrangement joins TRBV28 to TRBJ2-7, with 10 positions matching TRBD1. The CDR3 consists of 16 residues. The V gene end was trimmed by 5 bases and the J gene end by 1 base; junction bases not matched to a gene: 8. Germline V gene sequence: CDR1 MDHEN, CDR2 SYDVKM. CDR3 DNA sequence: TGTGCCAGCAGTGGCTTGGGACAGGGGAGATCCTACGAGCAGTACTTC. This codes for CASSGLGQGRSYEQYF.

This clonotype was seen ten or more times. This sequence joins TRBV29-1 and TRBJ2-1, with a tentative D call TRBD2 (5 bases). This CDR3 region has 12 residues. The V and J ends lost 6 bases and 8 bases respectively, with 14 bases between them. CDR1 SQVTM and CDR2 ANQGSEA come from the germline V gene. The CDR3 DNA is TGCAGCGTCCGCACTAGTTCGGATGAGCAGTTCTTC. It translates to CSVRTSSDEQFF.

The V and J genes are TRBV12-3 or TRBV12-4 and TRBJ2-2; 7 nucleotides line up with TRBD1. Trimming cost V 7 bases and J 0 bases; bases outside gene matches: 5. This CDR3 is built from 15 residues. DNA of the CDR3: TGTGCCAGCACTAAGGGGGCTACGAACACCGGGGAGCTGTTTTTT. Protein sequence: CASTKGATNTGELFF.